This TCR beta chain is from a study of T cell responses to AZD1222 COVID-19 vaccine. Study-level points and caveats: Scientists sampled the repertoires only once the peak T cell response had passed. CD4 TCRs linked to vaccination spanned spike, dominating at 160-218 and 743-854. Reports say nearly half of spike-specific TCRs go after unmutated variant regions. The donor group comprised mostly white British people and more females; the analysis possibly underestimated clonal diversity.

V was trimmed by 10 bases and J by 4 bases, leaving 14 bases between them. The CDR3 consists of 13 residues. Germline V gene lookup returns CDR1 SGHTA and CDR2 FQGNSA. This clone has just a few counts. The antigen remains unidentified. The table came from immunoSEQ multiplex PCR; TCRdb's copy has only in-frame clones and leaves some out. The data hold over 80,000 clones, with 85% to 90% observed a single time. Sequenced here: peripheral blood, sampled on day 0 of AZD1222 vaccination. This sequence was found in an adult in good health. The gene calls are TRBV7-2 and TRBJ2-4, with D possibly TRBD1 on 6 matching bases. The CDR3: CATGEGGKNIQYF. The CDR3 nucleotides are TGTGCCACAGGGGAAGGGGGTAAAAACATTCAGTACTTC.